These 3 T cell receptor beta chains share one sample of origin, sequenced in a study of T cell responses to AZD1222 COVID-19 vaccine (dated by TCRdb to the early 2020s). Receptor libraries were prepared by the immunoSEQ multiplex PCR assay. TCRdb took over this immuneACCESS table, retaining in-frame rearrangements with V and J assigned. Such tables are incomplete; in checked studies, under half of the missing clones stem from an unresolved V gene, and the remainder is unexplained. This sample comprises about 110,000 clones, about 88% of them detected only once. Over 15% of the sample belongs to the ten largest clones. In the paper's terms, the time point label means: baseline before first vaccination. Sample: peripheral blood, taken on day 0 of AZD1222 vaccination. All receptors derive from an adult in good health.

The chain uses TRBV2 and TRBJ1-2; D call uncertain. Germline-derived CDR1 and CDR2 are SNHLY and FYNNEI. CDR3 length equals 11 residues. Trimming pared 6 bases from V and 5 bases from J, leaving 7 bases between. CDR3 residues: CASRAIYGYTF. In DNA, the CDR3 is TGTGCCAGCAGGGCAATATATGGCTACACCTTC. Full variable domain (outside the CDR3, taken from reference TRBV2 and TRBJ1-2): EPEVTQTPSHQVTQMGQEVILRCVPISNHLYFYWYRQILGQKVEFLVSFYNNEISEKSEIFDDQFSVERPDGSNFTLKIRSTKLEDSAMYFCASRAIYGYTFGSGTRLTVV.

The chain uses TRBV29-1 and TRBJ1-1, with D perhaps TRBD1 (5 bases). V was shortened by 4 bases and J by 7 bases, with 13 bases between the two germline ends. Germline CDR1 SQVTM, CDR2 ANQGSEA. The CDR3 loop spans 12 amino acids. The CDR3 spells CSVGGRMYEAFF. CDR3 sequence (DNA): TGCAGCGTTGGGGGCAGGATGTATGAAGCTTTCTTT.

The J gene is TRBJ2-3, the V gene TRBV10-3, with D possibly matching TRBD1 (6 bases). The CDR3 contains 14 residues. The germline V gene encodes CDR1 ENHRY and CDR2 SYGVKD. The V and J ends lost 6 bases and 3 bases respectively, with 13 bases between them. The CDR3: CAIREVTGTDTQYF. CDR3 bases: TGTGCCATCAGGGAGGTGACAGGTACAGATACGCAGTATTTT.